A single sample is the source of the 29 T cell receptor beta chains below, sequenced in a study of cytomegalovirus exposure and HLA in healthy donors. The PCR contained 60 Vbeta and 13 Jbeta primers. Profiled with immunoSEQ multiplex PCR; TCRdb holds only in-frame clones, not every one. This sample has approximately 170,000 clones, with roughly 74% found just once. The sequencing sample was made of PBMCs. These receptors came from a male donor in good health and CMV-seronegative.

Comment on this clone: Other DNA sequences of this sample code for an identical CDR3. This rearrangement joins TRBV5-4 to TRBJ2-7, with 9 bases lining up with TRBD1. The V segment lost 2 bases and the J segment 4 bases; nucleotides outside the gene matches: 1. CDR1 is SGHNT and CDR2 is YYREEE in the germline V gene (reference sequence). This CDR3 region has 13 residues. The CDR3 sequence is CASSFDRGYEQYF. Here the CDR3 DNA reads TGTGCCAGCAGCTTTGACAGGGGGTACGAGCAGTACTTC.

This clone was counted a few times. The chain recombines TRBV28 with TRBJ1-3; 8 nucleotides align to TRBD1. The CDR3 runs 14 residues. J gave up 4 bases and V 6 bases, and 5 bases lay outside the gene matches. Germline-derived CDR1 and CDR2 are MDHEN and SYDVKM. In nucleotides, the CDR3 is TGTGCCAGCAGCTCGACAGGGGTAGGAAACACCATATATTTT. It specifies CASSSTGVGNTIYF.

In nucleotides, the CDR3 is TGTGCCAGCAGTTTCCCGGGGGTGGACTATGGCTACACCTTC. It is translated as CASSFPGVDYGYTF. The chain is built from TRBV7-9 and TRBJ1-2; possible D gene TRBD1, 5 bases. CDR3 length: 14 amino acids. Germline CDR1 SEHNR, CDR2 FQNEAQ (reference sequence). The ends were cut back, 6 bases at V and 3 bases at J, with 14 bases in the middle.

This clone was seen more than once but under ten times. J is TRBJ1-5 and V is TRBV19; TRBD1 might be the D (5 bases). The V gene lost 7 bases and the J gene lost 2 bases, with 6 bases spanning the gap. CDR3 length: 12 residues. CDR1 is LNHDA and CDR2 is SQIVND in the germline V gene (reference sequence). CDR3 in DNA: TGTGCCAGTACCAGGGGCAATCAGCCCCAGCATTTT. It translates to CASTRGNQPQHF. The full variable domain, completed using reference TRBV19 and TRBJ1-5, is DGGITQSPKYLFRKEGQNVTLSCEQNLNHDAMYWYRQDPGQGLRLIYYSQIVNDFQKGDIAEGYSVSREKKESFPLTVTSAQKNPTAFYLCASTRGNQPQHFGDGTRLSIL.

This chain joins TRBV19 and TRBJ2-7; TRBD1 matches at 7 bases. Per the germline V gene, CDR1 is LNHDA and CDR2 is SQIVND (reference sequence). The CDR3 contains 15 residues. V lost 5 bases and J lost 2; bases outside the gene matches: 9. Written as DNA, the CDR3 is TGTGCCAGTAGTTTCGGACAGGTTCCGACCTACGAGCAGTACTTC. Residues: CASSFGQVPTYEQYF.

J is TRBJ1-6 and V is TRBV27, with unresolved D. Germline CDR1 and CDR2: MNHEY and SMNVEV (reference sequence). V lost 5 bases and J 9 bases, leaving 11 bases between the germline ends. The CDR3 sequence is 13 residues long. CDR3 DNA sequence: TGTGCCAGCAGTAATGAGCGTCGTTCACCCCTCCACTTT. Translation gives CASSNERRSPLHF.

Here the CDR3 DNA reads TGTGCCAGCAAGCGACAGGGGGCGTACAATGAGCAGTTCTTC. This codes for CASKRQGAYNEQFF. The V and J genes are TRBV7-2 and TRBJ2-1, with TRBD1 matching 10 bases. The CDR3 has 14 residues. After removal of 7 bases from V and 4 bases from J, the junction contained 4 bases not matched to a gene. The germline CDR1 and CDR2 sequences are SGHTA and FQGNSA.

This clone has a single count. The rearrangement links TRBV9 to TRBJ1-3; D is perhaps TRBD1 (5 bases). The CDR3 loop spans 17 amino acids. The V end lost 2 bases, the J end lost 0 bases, and 15 bases lay between the germline ends. Germline V gene lookup returns CDR1 SGDLS and CDR2 YYNGEE. This CDR3 is CASSVAQGLHSGNTIYF. CDR3 bases: TGTGCCAGCAGCGTGGCCCAGGGCCTCCACTCTGGAAACACCATATATTTT. Supplemented by reference TRBV9 and TRBJ1-3, the full variable domain reads DSGVTQTPKHLITATGQRVTLRCSPRSGDLSVYWYQQSLDQGLQFLIQYYNGEERAKGNILERFSAQQFPDLHSELNLSSLELGDSALYFCASSVAQGLHSGNTIYFGEGSWLTVV.

The chain employs TRBV10-3 and TRBJ2-7; 11 bases map to TRBD1. This CDR3 has 16 amino acids. Germline lookup yields CDR1 ENHRY and CDR2 SYGVKD. Losses at the gene ends were 2 bases for V and 9 bases for J; bases not matched to a gene: 12. The CDR3 is CAISEGQGASLSGQYF. CDR3 DNA: TGTGCCATCAGTGAGGGACAGGGGGCATCCCTATCTGGGCAGTACTTC.

There are a few counts of this clone. V usage is TRBV7-9 and J usage is TRBJ2-1, with 11 bases that match TRBD2. CDR1 and CDR2 (germline): SEHNR, FQNEAQ (reference sequence). V shed 5 bases and J 4 bases; nucleotides not matched to a gene: 10. The CDR3 covers 17 residues. The CDR3 is CASSPSRLAGTYNEQFF. The CDR3 DNA follows: TGTGCCAGCAGCCCTAGCAGACTAGCGGGAACTTACAATGAGCAGTTCTTC. Drawing the rest from reference TRBV7-9 and TRBJ2-1, the complete variable domain is DTGVSQNPRHKITKRGQNVTFRCDPISEHNRLYWYRQTLGQGPEFLTYFQNEAQLEKSRLLSDRFSAERPKGSFSTLEIQRTEQGDSAMYLCASSPSRLAGTYNEQFFGPGTRLTVL.

This sequence joins TRBV19 and TRBJ2-5, with 9 bases identical to TRBD2. Germline lookup yields CDR1 LNHDA and CDR2 SQIVND (reference sequence). The CDR3 length is 14 residues. Losses at the gene ends were 5 bases for V and 5 bases for J; bases not matched to a gene: 6. This CDR3 reads CASSGSGSGETQYF. The CDR3 bases are TGTGCCAGTAGTGGTAGCGGGAGTGGGGAGACCCAGTACTTC.

V gene TRBV6-6 combines with J gene TRBJ2-7, with TRBD1 identical over 12 bases. Germline V gene sequence: CDR1 MNHNY, CDR2 SVGAGI (reference sequence). Germline trimming cut 8 bases from V and 2 bases from J; bases unmatched to any gene: 4. CDR3 size: 14 residues. In DNA form, the CDR3 reads TGTGCCAGCCGGGACAGGGGGCAGACCTACGAGCAGTACTTC. It specifies CASRDRGQTYEQYF.

The rearrangement uses TRBV7-9 and TRBJ1-1; D is ambiguous. V was pared by 7 bases and J by 0 bases, with 18 bases between. This CDR3 spans 16 amino acids. From germline, CDR1 is SEHNR and CDR2 FQNEAQ (reference sequence). CDR3: CASTRAAGYVNTEAFF. The DNA for the CDR3 is TGTGCCAGCACCCGGGCCGCGGGGTACGTGAACACTGAAGCTTTCTTT.

The rearrangement links TRBV5-4 to TRBJ1-5, with TRBD1 as a possible D gene (6 bases). V gave up 4 bases and J gave up 0 bases, with 11 bases separating them. Germline-derived CDR1 and CDR2 are SGHNT and YYREEE (reference sequence). The CDR3 contains 15 residues. CDR3 sequence reads: CASSRGGDSNQPQHF. For the CDR3, the DNA is TGTGCCAGCAGCCGAGGGGGGGATAGCAATCAGCCCCAGCATTTT.

This clone was seen a few times. V gene TRBV7-8 combines with J gene TRBJ1-2; 7 nucleotides match TRBD1. There are 15 residues in the CDR3. The germline V gene encodes CDR1 SGHVS and CDR2 FQNEAQ. Unmatched junction bases numbered 7, after V lost 0 bases and J lost 6 bases. The CDR3 region is CASSLAPTGPDGYTF. Here the CDR3 DNA reads TGTGCCAGCAGCTTAGCGCCGACAGGGCCCGATGGCTACACCTTC.

Concerning this clone itself: At one boundary the junction diverges from the germline segment, which might be a read error. The chain links TRBV11-2 to TRBJ1-5, with TRBD1 identical over 8 bases. The germline V gene encodes CDR1 SGHAT and CDR2 FQNNGV. This CDR3 has 16 residues. This chain's CDR3 is CASSIESGQGSQPQHF. The CDR3, as DNA: TGTGCCAGCAGCATAGAATCTGGACAGGGTAGTCAGCCCCAGCATTTT.

This chain joins TRBV6-6 and TRBJ1-4; no clear D gene. The germline gives CDR1 MNHNY, CDR2 SVGAGI (reference sequence). The CDR3 sequence is 16 residues long. Trimming took 6 bases from V and 6 from J, leaving 20 bases between them. CDR3 in DNA: TGTGCCAGCAGCCCTGGCGGGTGGGGTAATTATGAAAAACTGTTTTTT. This translates into CASSPGGWGNYEKLFF.

This chain joins TRBV29-1 and TRBJ1-1, with a possible D match to TRBD1 (5 bases). Germline loops: CDR1 SQVTM, CDR2 ANQGSEA. Trimming stripped 6 bases from V and 6 bases from J, with 11 bases between. This CDR3 has 11 amino acids. The CDR3 coding sequence is TGCAGCGTCCGCAGGGAAGCTGAAGCTTTCTTT. Translated, it gives CSVRREAEAFF.

The rearrangement links TRBV28 to TRBJ2-7; tentative D call: TRBD2 (5 bases). This CDR3 has 15 residues. Germline lookup yields CDR1 MDHEN and CDR2 SYDVKM. Trimming shortened V by 9 bases and J by 3 bases, and 21 bases separated the two germline ends. The CDR3 spells CASFTQLGDYYEQYF. CDR3 nucleotide sequence: TGTGCCAGTTTTACACAGCTGGGAGATTACTACGAGCAGTACTTC.

The chain uses TRBV10-3 and TRBJ2-7; 9 positions agree with TRBD2. In germline, CDR1 is ENHRY, CDR2 SYGVKD. Germline trimming cut 3 bases from V and 1 base from J; bases unmatched to any gene: 13. The CDR3 contains 18 residues. CDR3 nucleotides: TGTGCCATCAGTGATCCATTCAGCGGGGGGCCAATTTCCTACGAGCAGTACTTC. Protein product: CAISDPFSGGPISYEQYF.

The chain recombines TRBV7-2 with TRBJ1-2; TRBD1 agrees at 8 bases. V lost 4 bases, J lost 13 bases, and 5 bases stayed unmatched. CDR3 length: 11 amino acids. Germline CDR1 SGHTA, CDR2 FQGNSA. CDR3 bases: TGTGCCAGCAGCTCCGGACAGGGAGGCACCTTC. Translating it yields CASSSGQGGTF.

The J gene is TRBJ1-4, the V gene TRBV5-1, with 8 nucleotides matching TRBD1. The CDR3 has 16 residues. The V segment lost 6 bases and the J segment 0 bases; nucleotides outside the gene matches: 7. Germline CDR1 SGHRS, CDR2 YFSETQ. CDR3: CASTGTGLATNEKLFF. The DNA for the CDR3 is TGCGCCAGCACCGGGACAGGCCTCGCAACTAATGAAAAACTGTTTTTT.

This chain joins TRBV10-3 and TRBJ2-2; tentative D call: TRBD2 (6 bases). The V gene lost 3 bases and the J gene lost 1 base, with 6 bases spanning the gap. Germline CDR1 reads ENHRY; CDR2 reads SYGVKD. This CDR3 has 14 amino acids. As DNA, the CDR3 is TGTGCCATCAGTGATAGCGGGAACACCGGGGAGCTGTTTTTT. Amino acid sequence: CAISDSGNTGELFF.

The chain carries TRBV27 and TRBJ1-5, with D possibly TRBD1 on 5 matching bases. The V end lost 6 bases, the J end lost 4 bases, and 16 bases lay between the germline ends. CDR1 MNHEY and CDR2 SMNVEV come from the germline V gene (reference sequence). This CDR3 has 15 amino acids. DNA of the CDR3: TGTGCCAGCAGATTGATGCGGGGCCGTAATCAGCCCCAGCATTTT. It is translated as CASRLMRGRNQPQHF.

The chain employs TRBV5-1 and TRBJ1-4; D not certain. CDR1 is SGHRS and CDR2 is YFSETQ in the germline V gene. Between the trimmed V and J ends, which lost 5 bases and 2 bases, there was a span of 7 bases. This CDR3 comprises 13 residues. The CDR3 is CASRAVTNEKLFF. The DNA of the CDR3 is TGCGCCAGCAGGGCGGTTACTAATGAAAAACTGTTTTTT.

The chain employs TRBV4-1 and TRBJ1-5; D unclear. The CDR3 extends over 15 amino acids. V lost 3 bases and J 7 bases, leaving 16 bases between the germline ends. The germline V gene has CDR1 MGHRA and CDR2 YSYEKL. Here the CDR3 reads CASSQGHDSGQPQHF. CDR3 sequence (DNA): TGCGCCAGCAGCCAGGGCCACGATTCGGGGCAGCCCCAGCATTTT.

As for this clone: This sample includes further DNA sequences coding for the same CDR3. The chain carries TRBV4-1 and TRBJ1-5; D might be TRBD1 (5 bases). Germline V CDR1 and CDR2: MGHRA, YSYEKL. CDR3 length: 13 residues. Trimming left V 6 bases short and J 3 bases short, with 9 bases between. As DNA, the CDR3 is TGCGCCAGCAGTCGGGGGGTCAATCAGCCCCAGCATTTT. Protein product: CASSRGVNQPQHF.

V and J are TRBV9 and TRBJ2-1; D call uncertain. The CDR3 loop spans 15 amino acids. The ends were cut back, 4 bases at V and 3 bases at J, with 14 bases in the middle. Germline V CDR1 and CDR2: SGDLS, YYNGEE. The CDR3 nucleotides are TGTGCCAGCAGCCCCCCGGGTTCTAACTACAATGAGCAGTTCTTC. Protein product: CASSPPGSNYNEQFF.

V is TRBV7-2 and J is TRBJ2-7, with 11 bases aligning to TRBD1. CDR3 length: 14 amino acids. The germline CDR1 and CDR2 sequences are SGHTA and FQGNSA. Unmatched junction bases numbered 7, after V lost 5 bases and J lost 7 bases. The CDR3 reads CASSRDRGWGEQYF. For the CDR3, the DNA is TGTGCCAGCAGCCGGGACAGGGGGTGGGGGGAGCAGTACTTC.